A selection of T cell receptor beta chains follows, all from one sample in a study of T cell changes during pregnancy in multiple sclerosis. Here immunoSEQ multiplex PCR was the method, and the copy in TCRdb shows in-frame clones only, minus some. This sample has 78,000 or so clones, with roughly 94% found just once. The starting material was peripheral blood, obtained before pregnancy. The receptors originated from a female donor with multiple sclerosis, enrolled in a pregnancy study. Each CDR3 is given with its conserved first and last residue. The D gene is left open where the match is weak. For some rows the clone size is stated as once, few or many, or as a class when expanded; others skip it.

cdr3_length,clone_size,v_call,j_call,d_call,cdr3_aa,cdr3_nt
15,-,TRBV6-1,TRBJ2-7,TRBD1,CASSLIPGTDYEQYF,TGTGCCAGCAGCCTGATTCCCGGGACAGACTACGAGCAGTACTTC
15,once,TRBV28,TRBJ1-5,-,CASSWERQRDQPQHF,TGTGCCAGCAGTTGGGAAAGACAGCGGGACCAGCCCCAGCATTTT
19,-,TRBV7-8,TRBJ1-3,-,CASSLAGRLVWGTGNTIYF,TGTGCCAGCAGCTTAGCAGGTCGTCTGGTTTGGGGGACTGGGAACACCATATATTTT
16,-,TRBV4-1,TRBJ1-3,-,CASSQVAGRSGNTIYF,TGCGCCAGCAGCCAAGTCGCAGGCCGCTCTGGAAACACCATATATTTT
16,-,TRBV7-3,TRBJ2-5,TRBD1,CASSLLGGTGGETQYF,TGTGCCAGCAGCCTCCTAGGCGGGACAGGGGGAGAGACCCAGTACTTC
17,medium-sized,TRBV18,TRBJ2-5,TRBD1,CASSPSSGGATGETQYF,TGTGCCAGCTCACCAAGTTCAGGGGGCGCAACAGGGGAGACCCAGTACTTC
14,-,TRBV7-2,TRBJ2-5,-,CASSASEFQETQYF,TGTGCCAGCAGCGCCTCGGAGTTTCAAGAGACCCAGTACTTC
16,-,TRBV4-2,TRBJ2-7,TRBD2,CASSQGASGRSGEQYF,TGTGCCAGCAGCCAAGGGGCTAGCGGGAGGTCCGGCGAGCAGTACTTC
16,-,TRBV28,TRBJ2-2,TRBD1,CASSRGTAANTGELFF,TGTGCCAGCAGTAGGGGGACAGCCGCGAACACCGGGGAGCTGTTTTTT
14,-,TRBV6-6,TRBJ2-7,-,CASSTGTRGYEQYF,TGTGCCAGCAGCACCGGGACTCGGGGGTACGAGCAGTACTTC
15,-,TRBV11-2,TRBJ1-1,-,CASSQRALMNTEAFF,TGTGCCAGCAGCCAGAGGGCCTTGATGAACACTGAAGCTTTCTTT
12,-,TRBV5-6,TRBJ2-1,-,CASSLGGNEQFF,TGTGCCAGCAGCTTGGGCGGGAATGAGCAGTTCTTC
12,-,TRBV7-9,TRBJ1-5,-,CASSFRDQPQHF,TGTGCCAGCAGCTTCCGAGATCAGCCCCAGCATTTT
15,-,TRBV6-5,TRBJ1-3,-,CASSYDDGSGNTIYF,TGTGCCAGCAGTTATGACGACGGGTCTGGAAACACCATATATTTT
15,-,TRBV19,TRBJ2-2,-,CASSWGGSNTGELFF,TGTGCCAGTAGTTGGGGAGGTTCGAACACCGGGGAGCTGTTTTTT
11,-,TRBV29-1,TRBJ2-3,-,CSLSGTDTQYF,TGCAGCCTTAGCGGCACAGATACGCAGTATTTT
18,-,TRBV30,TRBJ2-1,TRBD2,CAWSVEKRELSWENEQFF,TGTGCCTGGAGTGTAGAGAAGCGGGAGTTATCATGGGAAAATGAGCAGTTCTTC
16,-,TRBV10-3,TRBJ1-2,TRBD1,CAISSTTGGGVYGYTF,TGTGCCATCAGTTCGACTACAGGGGGCGGCGTCTATGGCTACACCTTC
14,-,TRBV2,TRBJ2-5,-,CASRERTAGGTQYF,TGTGCCAGCCGGGAGAGGACCGCCGGTGGGACCCAGTACTTC
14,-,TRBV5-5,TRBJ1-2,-,CASSPRQANYGYTF,TGTGCCAGCAGCCCCAGACAGGCAAACTATGGCTACACCTTC
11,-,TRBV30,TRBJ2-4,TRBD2,CAWSESGRVNF,TGTGCCTGGAGTGAGAGCGGGAGGGTCAACTTC
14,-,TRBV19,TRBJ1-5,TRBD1,CASSDRAANQPQHF,TGTGCCAGTAGTGACAGGGCGGCCAATCAGCCCCAGCATTTT